This T cell receptor beta chain appears in the sequencing data of a study of radiotherapy plus CTLA-4 blockade in lung cancer. Study summary: Disease control reached about 28%, with objective responses in roughly 17%.

The sample holds one count of this clone. Antigen: not known. Points from the study as a whole: In blood, TCR clones derived from the tumor expanded after radiotherapy plus ipilimumab.

Profiled with immunoSEQ multiplex PCR; TCRdb holds only in-frame clones, not every one. The sample gives tens of thousands of clones, around 76% of which show up once; 2.5% to 3.5% is in the top ten. Specimen: peripheral blood, collected from a patient treated with radiotherapy plus ipilimumab. This receptor was obtained from a human donor with non-small cell lung cancer who had a complete response to radiotherapy plus ipilimumab.

The CDR3 DNA sequence: TGCAGCGTTGGGGGCCCTTCGGATGAAGAAGAAAAACTGTTTTTT. Residues: CSVGGPSDEEEKLFF. This chain links TRBV29-1 with TRBJ1-4; D may be TRBD1 (5 bases). V was clipped by 4 bases and J by 8 bases, with 20 bases between them. CDR3 size: 15 residues. The V gene's germline CDR1 is SQVTM and CDR2 ANQGSEA.